The 10 T cell receptor beta chains below all came from one sample that was sequenced in a study of T cells in localized non-small cell lung cancer. Clones were sequenced by immunoSEQ multiplex PCR, and TCRdb holds only the in-frame ones, with some missing. Of about 35,000 clones in the sample, roughly 90% were seen once. This specimen consisted of peripheral blood mononuclear cells, obtained before any cancer treatment. The receptor set was obtained from a female donor at least 60 years old with stage II lung adenocarcinoma.

The rearrangement links TRBV6-4 to TRBJ1-5, with TRBD1 identical over 8 bases. Germline-derived CDR1 and CDR2 are MRHNA and SNTAGT. This CDR3 spans 15 amino acids. Trimming took 6 bases from V and 4 from J; bases not matched to a gene: 8. For the CDR3, the DNA is TGTGCCAGCAGACAAGACAGGGGTTTTAATCAGCCCCAGCATTTT. Its protein is CASRQDRGFNQPQHF.

The chain joins TRBV7-3 to TRBJ2-7, with a tentative D call TRBD2 (7 bases). V dropped 1 base and J dropped 0 bases, with 13 bases sitting between them. Germline CDR1 SGHTA, CDR2 FQGTGA. This CDR3 is built from 16 residues. DNA of the CDR3: TGTGCCAGCAGCTTAAACGGTGCGGGGGCCTCCTACGAGCAGTACTTC. Its protein product is CASSLNGAGASYEQYF.

The chain is built from TRBV9 and TRBJ2-1; D gene unclear. The CDR3 is 12 amino acids. V gave up 2 bases and J gave up 10 bases, with 10 bases separating them. CDR1 SGDLS and CDR2 YYNGEE come from the germline V gene. This chain's CDR3 is CASSVGPLEQFF. The DNA of the CDR3 is TGTGCCAGCAGCGTGGGCCCTTTGGAGCAGTTCTTC.

This sequence joins TRBV7-2 and TRBJ1-1; unclear D gene. The CDR3 consists of 18 residues. Germline-derived CDR1 and CDR2 are SGHTA and FQGNSA. V was shortened by 0 bases and J by 0 bases, with 17 bases between the two germline ends. CDR3 protein: CASSLALRLGRLNTEAFF. In nucleotides, the CDR3 is TGTGCCAGCAGCTTAGCGCTAAGGTTGGGGAGATTGAACACTGAAGCTTTCTTT.

As DNA, the CDR3 is TGTGCCAGTACTCCTAAGACGTACGTAATTGAAGCTTTCTTT. Its translation: CASTPKTYVIEAFF. The chain joins TRBV19 to TRBJ1-1, with D unclear. Germline V gene sequence: CDR1 LNHDA, CDR2 SQIVND (reference sequence). V lost 7 bases and J lost 7, with 19 bases in between. There are 14 residues in the CDR3.

This chain joins TRBV28 and TRBJ1-1, with unresolved D. With 8 bases removed from V and 0 bases from J, the gap between germline ends came to 10 bases. Germline V CDR1 and CDR2: MDHEN, SYDVKM. The CDR3 covers 13 residues. CDR3 protein: CASSSAMNTEAFF. In DNA, the CDR3 is TGTGCCAGCTCTTCGGCTATGAACACTGAAGCTTTCTTT.

V is TRBV4-2 and J is TRBJ1-1; 7 nucleotides agree with TRBD1. In germline, CDR1 is LGHNA, CDR2 YNFKEQ. CDR3 length equals 15 residues. After removal of 0 bases from V and 4 bases from J, the junction contained 5 bases not matched to a gene. The CDR3 loop reads CASSQDHQGVTEAFF. CDR3 nucleotides: TGTGCCAGCAGCCAAGATCATCAGGGGGTCACTGAAGCTTTCTTT.

The chain combines TRBV27 with TRBJ2-7, with 7 bases matching TRBD1. Germline V gene lookup returns CDR1 MNHEY and CDR2 SMNVEV (reference sequence). V was clipped by 0 bases and J by 4 bases; unmatched bases: 6. The length of the CDR3 is 15 residues. CDR3 in DNA: TGTGCCAGCAGTTTATCCGGGACAGAGATTTACGAGCAGTACTTC. As protein: CASSLSGTEIYEQYF.

The chain has TRBV29-1 and TRBJ2-2; 7 bases match TRBD1. Per the germline V gene, CDR1 is SQVTM and CDR2 is ANQGSEA. V dropped 4 bases and J dropped 5; count of bases not matched to a gene: 1. The CDR3 is 12 residues long. CDR3 residues: CSVARGTGELFF. CDR3 in DNA: TGCAGCGTTGCCAGGGGGACCGGGGAGCTGTTTTTT.

The rearrangement uses TRBV7-3 and TRBJ2-1, with 7 bases identical to TRBD2. There are 12 residues in the CDR3. Germline loops: CDR1 SGHTA, CDR2 FQGTGA. V trimming: 3 bases; J trimming: 16 bases; junction bases outside the gene matches: 9. The CDR3 sequence is CASSLTGGGKFF. CDR3 nucleotide sequence: TGTGCCAGCAGCTTGACCGGGGGAGGGAAATTCTTC.